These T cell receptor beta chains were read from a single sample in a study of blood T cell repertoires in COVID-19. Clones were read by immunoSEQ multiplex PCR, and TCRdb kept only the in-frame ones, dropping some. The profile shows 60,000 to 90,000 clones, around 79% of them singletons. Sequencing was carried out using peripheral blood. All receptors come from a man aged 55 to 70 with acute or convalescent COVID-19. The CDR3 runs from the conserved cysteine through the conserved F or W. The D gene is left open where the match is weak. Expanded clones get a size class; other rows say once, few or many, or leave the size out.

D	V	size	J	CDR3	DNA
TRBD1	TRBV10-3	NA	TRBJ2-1	CAISAEQGSGNEQFF	TGTGCCATCAGTGCCGAACAGGGGAGTGGCAATGAGCAGTTCTTC
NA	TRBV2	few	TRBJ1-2	CASLYSPQGAGYTF	TGTGCCAGCTTATACTCGCCCCAGGGCGCCGGCTACACCTTC
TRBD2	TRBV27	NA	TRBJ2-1	CASSLSGTSGRADSPNEQFF	TGTGCCAGCAGTTTATCCGGGACTAGCGGGAGGGCCGATTCCCCTAATGAGCAGTTCTTC
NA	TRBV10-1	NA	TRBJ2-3	CASSGTGFATDTQYF	TGCGCCAGCAGTGGAACGGGGTTCGCCACAGATACGCAGTATTTT
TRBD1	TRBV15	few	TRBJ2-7	CATSDRGAYEQYF	TGTGCCACCAGCGACAGGGGAGCCTACGAGCAGTACTTC
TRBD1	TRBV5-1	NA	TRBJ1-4	CASSLGTGALNEKLFF	TGCGCCAGCAGCCTAGGGACAGGGGCCCTCAATGAAAAACTGTTTTTT
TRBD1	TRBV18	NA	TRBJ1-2	CASSSLQGGYTF	TGTGCCAGCTCATCACTACAGGGGGGCTACACCTTC
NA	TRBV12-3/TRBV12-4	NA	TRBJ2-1	CASSIHYNEQFF	TGTGCCAGCAGTATTCACTACAATGAGCAGTTCTTC
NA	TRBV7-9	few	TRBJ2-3	CASSFPTGLVLQTQYF	TGTGCCAGCAGCTTCCCAACAGGGTTGGTTCTTCAGACGCAGTATTTT
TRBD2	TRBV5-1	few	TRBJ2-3	CASSPYGAGGNTDTQYF	TGCGCCAGCAGCCCCTATGGGGCGGGGGGTAACACAGATACGCAGTATTTT
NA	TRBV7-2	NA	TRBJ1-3	CASSLRSYSGNTIYF	TGTGCCAGCAGCTTACGCTCCTACTCTGGAAACACCATATATTTT
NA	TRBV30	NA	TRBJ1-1	CAWRGAGGEAFF	TGTGCCTGGAGGGGGGCGGGCGGTGAAGCTTTCTTT
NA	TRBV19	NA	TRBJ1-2	CASSIGRVHYGYTF	TGTGCCAGTAGTATCGGCAGGGTTCACTATGGCTACACCTTC
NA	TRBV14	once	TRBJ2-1	CASSQVSGVEQFF	TGTGCCAGCAGCCAAGTTTCCGGGGTCGAGCAGTTCTTC
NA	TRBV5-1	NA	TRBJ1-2	CASSQGLVNLNGYTF	TGCGCCAGCAGCCAAGGACTAGTTAACCTTAATGGCTACACCTTC
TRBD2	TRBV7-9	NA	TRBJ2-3	CASSLWLVAGEGDTQYF	TGTGCCAGCAGCTTATGGTTGGTAGCGGGAGAGGGAGATACGCAGTATTTT
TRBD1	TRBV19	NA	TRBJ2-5	CASSNRGKETQYF	TGTGCCAGTAGTAACAGGGGTAAAGAGACCCAGTACTTC
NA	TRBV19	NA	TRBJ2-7	CASSNGGRGSSYEQYF	TGTGCCAGTAGTAATGGCGGCCGGGGAAGCTCCTACGAGCAGTACTTC
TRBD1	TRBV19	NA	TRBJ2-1	CASSAPGTGGNEQFF	TGTGCCAGTAGTGCCCCGGGGACAGGGGGCAATGAGCAGTTCTTC
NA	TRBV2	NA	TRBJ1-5	CASSEGREQPQHF	TGTGCCAGCAGTGAAGGGAGGGAACAGCCCCAGCATTTT
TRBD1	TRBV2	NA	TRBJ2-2	CASSALGQGATGELFF	TGTGCCAGCAGTGCATTGGGACAGGGGGCAACCGGGGAGCTGTTTTTT
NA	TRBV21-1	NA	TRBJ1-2	CASSKDGQGDGYTF	TGTGCCAGCAGCAAAGATGGACAGGGGGATGGCTACACCTTC
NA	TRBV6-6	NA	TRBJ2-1	CASSLYGKTNEQFF	TGTGCCAGCAGTTTATACGGGAAAACCAATGAGCAGTTCTTC
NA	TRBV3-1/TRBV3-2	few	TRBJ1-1	CASSHLSGAEAFF	TGTGCCAGCAGCCATTTGAGCGGAGCTGAAGCTTTCTTT
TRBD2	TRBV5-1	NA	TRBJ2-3	CASSFAGGLTDTQYF	TGCGCCAGCAGCTTTGCGGGGGGCCTCACAGATACGCAGTATTTT
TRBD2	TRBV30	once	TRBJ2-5	CAWSVGGGRSFTSQETQYF	TGTGCCTGGAGTGTCGGCGGGGGTCGATCATTCACCTCCCAAGAGACCCAGTACTTC
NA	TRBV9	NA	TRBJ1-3	CASSRSGNTIYF	TGTGCCAGCTCGCGTAGTGGAAACACCATATATTTT
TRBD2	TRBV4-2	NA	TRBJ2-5	CASSPSAGEETQYF	TGTGCCAGCAGCCCCTCGGCGGGGGAGGAGACCCAGTACTTC
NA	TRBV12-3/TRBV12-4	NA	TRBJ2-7	CASSSRDKQYF	TGTGCCAGCAGCTCCCGGGACAAGCAGTACTTC
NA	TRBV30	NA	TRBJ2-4	CAWSPWRAGDAKNIQYF	TGTGCCTGGAGTCCCTGGCGGGCGGGTGATGCCAAAAACATTCAGTACTTC
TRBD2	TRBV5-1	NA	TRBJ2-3	CASSSSLAGESDTQYF	TGCGCCAGCAGCAGCAGCCTAGCGGGAGAGTCAGATACGCAGTATTTT
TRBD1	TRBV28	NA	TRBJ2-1	CASSSRTGRGEQFF	TGTGCCAGCAGTTCCCGGACAGGGCGGGGTGAGCAGTTCTTC
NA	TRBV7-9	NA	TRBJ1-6	CASSFTGPRDSPLHF	TGTGCCAGCAGCTTTACGGGCCCGAGGGATTCACCCCTCCACTTT
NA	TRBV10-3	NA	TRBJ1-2	CAISESAGRRNGYTF	TGTGCCATCAGTGAGTCGGCGGGACGGAGAAATGGCTACACCTTC
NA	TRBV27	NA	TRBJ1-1	CASSTLQNTEAFF	TGTGCCAGCAGCACACTACAGAACACTGAAGCTTTCTTT
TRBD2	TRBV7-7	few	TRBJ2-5	CASSLTSGGETQYF	TGTGCCAGCAGCTTGACTAGCGGGGGGGAGACCCAGTACTTC
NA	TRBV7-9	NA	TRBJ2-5	CASSSGGAGTQETQYF	TGTGCCAGCAGCTCCGGTGGGGCAGGAACCCAAGAGACCCAGTACTTC
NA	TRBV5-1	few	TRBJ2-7	CASGRGASDYEQYF	TGCGCCAGCGGTCGGGGGGCGTCGGACTACGAGCAGTACTTC
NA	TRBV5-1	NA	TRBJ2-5	CASCRGSGRMEETQYF	TGCGCCAGCTGCCGGGGTAGCGGAAGGATGGAAGAGACCCAGTACTTC
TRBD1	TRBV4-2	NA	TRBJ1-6	CASSQEGQAYNSPLHF	TGTGCCAGCAGCCAAGAGGGACAGGCCTATAATTCACCCCTCCACTTT
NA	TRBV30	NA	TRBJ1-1	CAWSGRVNTEAFF	TGTGCCTGGTCAGGGAGGGTGAACACTGAAGCTTTCTTT
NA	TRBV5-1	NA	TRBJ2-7	CASSMRQEAYEQYF	TGCGCCAGCAGCATGCGACAGGAGGCCTACGAGCAGTACTTC
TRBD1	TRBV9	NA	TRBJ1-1	CASSAGTGWANTEAFF	TGTGCCAGCAGCGCCGGGACAGGGTGGGCCAACACTGAAGCTTTCTTT
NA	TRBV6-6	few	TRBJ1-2	CASSRNLGGNYGYTF	TGTGCCAGCAGCCGAAACCTCGGGGGGAACTATGGCTACACCTTC
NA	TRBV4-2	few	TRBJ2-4	CASSPRGESISNIQYF	TGTGCCAGCAGCCCCAGGGGGGAGTCGATATCAAACATTCAGTACTTC
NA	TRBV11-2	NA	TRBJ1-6	CASSLRNSPLHF	TGTGCCAGCAGCTTACGTAATTCACCCCTCCACTTT
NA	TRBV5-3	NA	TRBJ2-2	CARSLARGAGLPGELFF	TGTGCCAGAAGCTTGGCCAGGGGAGCAGGGCTGCCCGGGGAGCTGTTTTTT
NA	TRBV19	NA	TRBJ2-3	CASSIEGVTDTQYF	TGTGCCAGTAGTATAGAAGGGGTCACAGATACGCAGTATTTT
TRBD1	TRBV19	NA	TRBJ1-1	CASSIRDRGRASMNTEAFF	TGTGCCAGTAGTATAAGAGACAGGGGCCGGGCGTCAATGAACACTGAAGCTTTCTTT
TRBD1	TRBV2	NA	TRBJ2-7	CASREDRGYEQYF	TGTGCCAGCAGGGAGGACAGGGGCTACGAGCAGTACTTC
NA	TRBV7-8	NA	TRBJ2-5	CASSFRGVPGETQYF	TGTGCCAGCAGCTTCAGGGGGGTACCAGGAGAGACCCAGTACTTC
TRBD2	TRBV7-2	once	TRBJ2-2	CASSRLLAGGPGELFF	TGTGCCAGCAGCCGTCTACTAGCGGGGGGACCCGGGGAGCTGTTTTTT
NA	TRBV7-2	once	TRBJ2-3	CASRGSVGRTDTQYF	TGTGCCAGCAGAGGATCGGTGGGGCGCACAGATACGCAGTATTTT
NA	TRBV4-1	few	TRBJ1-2	CASSQEGRGYGYTF	TGCGCCAGCAGCCAAGAAGGACGAGGGTATGGCTACACCTTC
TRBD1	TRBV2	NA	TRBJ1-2	CASSKLGTGADGYTF	TGTGCCAGCAGTAAACTCGGGACAGGGGCGGATGGCTACACCTTC
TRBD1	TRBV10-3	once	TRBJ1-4	CAIRKDRGDEKLFF	TGTGCCATCAGGAAGGACAGGGGAGATGAAAAACTGTTTTTT
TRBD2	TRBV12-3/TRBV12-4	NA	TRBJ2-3	CASRLAGEQYF	TGTGCCAGCAGATTAGCGGGAGAACAGTATTTT
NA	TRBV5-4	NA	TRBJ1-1	CASSPPGGGMNTEAFF	TGTGCCAGCAGTCCTCCCGGGGGGGGGATGAACACTGAAGCTTTCTTT
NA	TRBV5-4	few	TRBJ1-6	CASSSNTGFTLHF	TGTGCCAGCAGCTCGAACACAGGGTTTACCCTCCACTTT
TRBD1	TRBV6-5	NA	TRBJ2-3	CASSYQPGQGADTQYF	TGTGCCAGCAGTTACCAACCGGGACAGGGGGCAGATACGCAGTATTTT